This T cell receptor beta chain derives from a study of beta chain features in type 1 diabetes. Study results and caveats: TCRB CDR3s from Type 1 diabetes patients were moderately but significantly shorter in all four CD4+ subsets. Type 1 diabetes patients had fewer VDJ junction insertions and more deletions.

All sorted populations exceeded 98% purity. Expressed TCRB transcripts got sequenced, as all isolated RNA was reverse transcribed. Roughly 3.6 million reads was the average for naive, central memory and regulatory T cell samples. The table came from immunoSEQ multiplex PCR; TCRdb's copy has only in-frame clones and leaves some out. The table shows about 45,000 clones, with roughly 70% occurring only once. This clone was observed a handful of times. Its antigen is unidentified. The V and J ends lost 5 bases and 4 bases, in that order; junction bases with no gene match: 13. The germline gives CDR1 SGHTA, CDR2 FQGTGA. CDR3 length: 17 amino acids.

The gene calls are TRBV7-3 and TRBJ2-3, with 9 bases lining up with TRBD2. The material sequenced was Tregs from blood. The sequence was obtained from a woman aged 18-35 years with type 1 diabetes. The CDR3 bases are TGTGCCAGCAGCCGCGAGGCGGCGGGAGGGAAGGCAGATACGCAGTATTTT. Its translation is CASSREAAGGKADTQYF.